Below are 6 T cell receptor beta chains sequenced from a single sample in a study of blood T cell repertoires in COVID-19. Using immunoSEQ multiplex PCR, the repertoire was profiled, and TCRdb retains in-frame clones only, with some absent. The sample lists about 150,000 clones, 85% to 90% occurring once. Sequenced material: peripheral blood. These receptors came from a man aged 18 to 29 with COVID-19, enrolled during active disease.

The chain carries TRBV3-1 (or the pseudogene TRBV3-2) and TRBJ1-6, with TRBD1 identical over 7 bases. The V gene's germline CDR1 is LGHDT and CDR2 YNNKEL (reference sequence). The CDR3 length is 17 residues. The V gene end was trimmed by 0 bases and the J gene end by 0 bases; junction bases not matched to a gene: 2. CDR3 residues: CASSQEWDSSYNSPLHF. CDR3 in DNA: TGTGCCAGCAGCCAAGAGTGGGACAGCTCCTATAATTCACCCCTCCACTTT.

In DNA form, the CDR3 reads TGTGCCAGCAGCCGATTAGCGGGAGGCCACACCGGGGAGCTGTTTTTT. This translates into CASSRLAGGHTGELFF. V gene TRBV7-6 combines with J gene TRBJ2-2; 10 bases are shared with TRBD2. This CDR3 region has 16 residues. V lost 5 bases to trimming and J lost 3 bases; unmatched junction nucleotides: 6. The germline V gene encodes CDR1 SGHVS and CDR2 FNYEAQ. Full variable domain (missing parts from reference TRBV7-6 and TRBJ2-2): GAGVSQSPRYKVTKRGQDVALRCDPISGHVSLYWYRQALGQGPEFLTYFNYEAQQDKSGLPNDRFSAERPEGSISTLTIQRTEQRDSAMYRCASSRLAGGHTGELFFGEGSRLTVL.

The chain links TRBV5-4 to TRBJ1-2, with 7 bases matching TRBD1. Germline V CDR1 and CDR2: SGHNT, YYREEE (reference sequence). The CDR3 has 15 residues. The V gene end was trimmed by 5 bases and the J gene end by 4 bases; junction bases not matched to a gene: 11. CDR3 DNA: TGTGCCAGCAGTCCCGGTGGAGGGGACAGCTATGGCTACACCTTC. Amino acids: CASSPGGGDSYGYTF. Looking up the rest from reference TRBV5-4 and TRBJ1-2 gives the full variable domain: ETGVTQSPTHLIKTRGQQVTLRCSSQSGHNTVSWYQQALGQGPQFIFQYYREEENGRGNFPPRFSGLQFPNYSSELNVNALELDDSALYLCASSPGGGDSYGYTFGSGTRLTVV.

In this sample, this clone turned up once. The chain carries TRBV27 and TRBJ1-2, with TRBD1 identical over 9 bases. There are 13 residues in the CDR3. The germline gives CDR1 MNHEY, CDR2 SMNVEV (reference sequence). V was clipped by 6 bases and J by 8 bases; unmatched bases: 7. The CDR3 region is CASSPQGARGYTF. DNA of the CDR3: TGTGCCAGCAGCCCACAGGGGGCTCGGGGCTACACCTTC.

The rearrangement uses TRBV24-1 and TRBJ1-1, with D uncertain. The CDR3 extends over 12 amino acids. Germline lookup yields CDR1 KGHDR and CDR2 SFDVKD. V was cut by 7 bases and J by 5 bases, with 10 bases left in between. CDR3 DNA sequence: TGTGCCACCAGGGGCCTTGGGACTGAAGCTTTCTTT. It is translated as CATRGLGTEAFF.

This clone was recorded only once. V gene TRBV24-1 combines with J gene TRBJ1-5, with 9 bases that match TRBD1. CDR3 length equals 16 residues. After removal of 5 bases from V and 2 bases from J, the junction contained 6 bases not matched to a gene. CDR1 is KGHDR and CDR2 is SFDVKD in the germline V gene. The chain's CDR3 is CATSAAGQGGNQPQHF. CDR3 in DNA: TGTGCCACCAGTGCCGCGGGACAGGGTGGCAATCAGCCCCAGCATTTT.